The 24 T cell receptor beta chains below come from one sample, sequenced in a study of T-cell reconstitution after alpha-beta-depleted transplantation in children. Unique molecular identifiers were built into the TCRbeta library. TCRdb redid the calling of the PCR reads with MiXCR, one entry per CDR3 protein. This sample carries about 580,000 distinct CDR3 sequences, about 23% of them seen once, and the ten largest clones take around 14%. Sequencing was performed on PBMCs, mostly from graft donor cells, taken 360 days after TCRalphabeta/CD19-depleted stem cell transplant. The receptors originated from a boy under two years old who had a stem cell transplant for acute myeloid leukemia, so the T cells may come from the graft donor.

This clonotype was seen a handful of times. The CDR3 spells CASSLGGTVKETQYF. The DNA for the CDR3 is TGTGCCAGCAGCTTAGGAGGGACAGTCAAAGAGACCCAGTACTTC. The rearrangement joins TRBV7-2 to TRBJ2-5; 7 nucleotides line up with TRBD1. The germline V gene encodes CDR1 SGHTA and CDR2 FQGNSA. This CDR3 is 15 amino acids long. V lost 1 base, J lost 3 bases, and 5 bases stayed unmatched.

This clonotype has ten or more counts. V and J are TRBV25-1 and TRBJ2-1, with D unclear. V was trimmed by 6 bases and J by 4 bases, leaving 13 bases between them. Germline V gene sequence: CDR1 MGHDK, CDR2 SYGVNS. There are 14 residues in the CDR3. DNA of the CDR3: TGTGCCAGCAGCCCTAGGCCGACGTACAATGAGCAGTTCTTC. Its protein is CASSPRPTYNEQFF.

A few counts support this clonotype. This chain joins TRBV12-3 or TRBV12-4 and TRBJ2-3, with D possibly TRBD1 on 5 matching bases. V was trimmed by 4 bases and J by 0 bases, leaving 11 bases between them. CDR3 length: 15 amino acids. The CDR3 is CASSSFSGSTDTQYF. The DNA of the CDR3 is TGTGCCAGCAGTTCTTTCTCAGGGAGCACAGATACGCAGTATTTT.

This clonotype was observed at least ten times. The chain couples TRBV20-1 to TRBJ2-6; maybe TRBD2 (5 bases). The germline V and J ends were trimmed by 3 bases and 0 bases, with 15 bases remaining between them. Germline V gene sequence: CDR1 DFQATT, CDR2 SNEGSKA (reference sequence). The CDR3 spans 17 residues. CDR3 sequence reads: CSASLERRPSGANVLTF. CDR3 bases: TGCAGTGCTAGTTTAGAGCGGCGTCCCTCTGGGGCCAACGTCCTGACTTTC.

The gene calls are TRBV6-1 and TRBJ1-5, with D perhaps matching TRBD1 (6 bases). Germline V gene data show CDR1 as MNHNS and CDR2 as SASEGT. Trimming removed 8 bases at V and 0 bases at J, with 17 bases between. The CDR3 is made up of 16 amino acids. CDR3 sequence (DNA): TGTGCCAGCCTTGCCATATGGACAGCTAGCAATCAGCCCCAGCATTTT. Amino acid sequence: CASLAIWTASNQPQHF.

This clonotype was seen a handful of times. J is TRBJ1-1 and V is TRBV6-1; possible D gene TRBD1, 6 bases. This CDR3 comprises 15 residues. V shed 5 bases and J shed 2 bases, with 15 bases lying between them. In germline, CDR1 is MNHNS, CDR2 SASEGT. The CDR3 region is CASSRQGKLNTEAFF. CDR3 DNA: TGTGCCAGCAGTCGCCAGGGGAAGCTTAACACTGAAGCTTTCTTT.

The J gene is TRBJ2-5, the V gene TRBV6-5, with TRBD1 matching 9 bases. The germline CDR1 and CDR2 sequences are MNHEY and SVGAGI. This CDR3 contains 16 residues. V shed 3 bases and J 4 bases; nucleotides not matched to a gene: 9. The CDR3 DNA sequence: TGTGCCAGCAGTTATAGTAGAACGGGACAGGGAGAGACCCAGTACTTC. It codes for CASSYSRTGQGETQYF.

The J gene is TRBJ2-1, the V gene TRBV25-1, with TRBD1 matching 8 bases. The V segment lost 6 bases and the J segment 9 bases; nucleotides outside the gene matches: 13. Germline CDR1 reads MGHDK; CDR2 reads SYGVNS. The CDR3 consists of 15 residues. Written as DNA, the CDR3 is TGTGCCAGCAGACCAACAGGGGGTGAGGGGGGTGAGCAGTTCTTC. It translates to CASRPTGGEGGEQFF.

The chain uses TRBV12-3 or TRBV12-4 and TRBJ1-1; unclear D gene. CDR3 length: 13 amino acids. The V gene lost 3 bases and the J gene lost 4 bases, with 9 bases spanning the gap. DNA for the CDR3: TGTGCCAGCAGTTTTGGGGTCCTCACTGAAGCTTTCTTT. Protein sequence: CASSFGVLTEAFF.

CDR3 DNA sequence: TGCGCCAGCAGCCAAGGTAGCAGGGTAGGAGGAGAGACCCAGTACTTC. This sequence encodes CASSQGSRVGGETQYF. The chain employs TRBV4-3 and TRBJ2-5; D assignment may be TRBD1 or TRBD2 (5 bases each). Trimming stripped 1 base from V and 4 bases from J, with 16 bases between. This CDR3 has 16 amino acids. Germline CDR1 is LGHNA and CDR2 is YSLEER.

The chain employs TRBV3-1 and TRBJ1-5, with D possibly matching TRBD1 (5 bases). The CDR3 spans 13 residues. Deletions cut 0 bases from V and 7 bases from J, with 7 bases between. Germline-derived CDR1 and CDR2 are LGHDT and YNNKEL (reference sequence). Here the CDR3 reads CASSQEWGQPQHF. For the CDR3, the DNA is TGTGCCAGCAGCCAAGAATGGGGGCAGCCCCAGCATTTT.

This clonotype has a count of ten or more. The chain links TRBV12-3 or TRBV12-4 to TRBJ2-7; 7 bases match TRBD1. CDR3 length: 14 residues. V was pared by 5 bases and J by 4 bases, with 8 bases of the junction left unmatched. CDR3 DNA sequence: TGTGCCAGCAGTCCTTCTGACAGGGTTTACGAGCAGTACTTC. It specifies CASSPSDRVYEQYF.

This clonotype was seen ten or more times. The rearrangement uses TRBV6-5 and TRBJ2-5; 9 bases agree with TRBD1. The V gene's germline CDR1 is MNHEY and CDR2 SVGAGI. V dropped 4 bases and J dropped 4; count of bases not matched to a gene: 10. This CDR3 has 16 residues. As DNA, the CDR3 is TGTGCCAGCAGTTTCCTTTCCGGGGGACAGGGAGAGACCCAGTACTTC. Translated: CASSFLSGGQGETQYF.

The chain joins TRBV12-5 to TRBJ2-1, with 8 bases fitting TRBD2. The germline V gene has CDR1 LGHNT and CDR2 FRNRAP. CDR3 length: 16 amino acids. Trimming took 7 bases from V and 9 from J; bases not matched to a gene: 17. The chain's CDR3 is CASAPSGWGPFSEQFF. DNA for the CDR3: TGTGCTAGTGCCCCTAGCGGGTGGGGGCCCTTTAGTGAGCAGTTCTTC.

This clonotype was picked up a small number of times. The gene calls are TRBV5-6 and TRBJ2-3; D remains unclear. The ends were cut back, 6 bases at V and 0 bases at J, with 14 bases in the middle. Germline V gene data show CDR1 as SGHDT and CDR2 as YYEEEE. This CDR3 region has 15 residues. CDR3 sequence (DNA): TGTGCCAGCAAATCGGACGGAGCTAGCACAGATACGCAGTATTTT. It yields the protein CASKSDGASTDTQYF. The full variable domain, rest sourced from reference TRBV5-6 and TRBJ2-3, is DAGVTQSPTHLIKTRGQQVTLRCSPKSGHDTVSWYQQALGQGPQFIFQYYEEEERQRGNFPDRFSGHQFPNYSSELNVNALLLGDSALYLCASKSDGASTDTQYFGPGTRLTVL.

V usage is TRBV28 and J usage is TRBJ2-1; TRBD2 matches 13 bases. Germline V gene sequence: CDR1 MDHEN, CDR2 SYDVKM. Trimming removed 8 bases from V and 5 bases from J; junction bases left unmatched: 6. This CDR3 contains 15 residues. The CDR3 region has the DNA TGTGCCAGCGGGGTCGGGACTAGCGGGGACAATGAGCAGTTCTTC. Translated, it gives CASGVGTSGDNEQFF.

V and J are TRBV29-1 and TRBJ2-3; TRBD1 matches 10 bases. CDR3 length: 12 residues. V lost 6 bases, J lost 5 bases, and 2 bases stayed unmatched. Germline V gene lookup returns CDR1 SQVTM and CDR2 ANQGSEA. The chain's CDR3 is CSVDRGIDTQYF. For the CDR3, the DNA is TGCAGCGTGGACAGGGGGATAGATACGCAGTATTTT.

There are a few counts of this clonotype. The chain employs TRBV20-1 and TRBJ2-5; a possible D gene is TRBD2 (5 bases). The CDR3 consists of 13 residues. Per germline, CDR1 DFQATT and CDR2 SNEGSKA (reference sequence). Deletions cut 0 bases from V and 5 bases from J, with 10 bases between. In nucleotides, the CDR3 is TGCAGTGCTAGAGATTCTTGGAGGGAGACCCAGTACTTC. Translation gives CSARDSWRETQYF.

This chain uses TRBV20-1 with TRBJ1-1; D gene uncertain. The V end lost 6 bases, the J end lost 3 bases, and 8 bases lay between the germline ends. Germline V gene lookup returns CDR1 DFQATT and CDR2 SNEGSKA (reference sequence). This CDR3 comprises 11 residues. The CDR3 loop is CSAHAYTEAFF. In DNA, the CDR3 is TGCAGTGCACATGCGTACACTGAAGCTTTCTTT.

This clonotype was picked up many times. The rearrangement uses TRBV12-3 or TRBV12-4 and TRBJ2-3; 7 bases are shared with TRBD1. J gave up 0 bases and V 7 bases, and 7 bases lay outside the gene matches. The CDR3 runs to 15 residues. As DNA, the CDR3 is TGTGCCAGCACCCCTCAGGGGGACAGCACAGATACGCAGTATTTT. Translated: CASTPQGDSTDTQYF.

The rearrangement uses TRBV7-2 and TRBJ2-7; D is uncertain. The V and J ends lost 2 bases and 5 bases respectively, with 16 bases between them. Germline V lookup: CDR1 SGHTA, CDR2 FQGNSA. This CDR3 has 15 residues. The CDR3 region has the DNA TGTGCCAGCAGCTTACGGGCAGCCCTGTCGAACGAGCAGTACGTC. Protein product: CASSLRAALSNEQYV.

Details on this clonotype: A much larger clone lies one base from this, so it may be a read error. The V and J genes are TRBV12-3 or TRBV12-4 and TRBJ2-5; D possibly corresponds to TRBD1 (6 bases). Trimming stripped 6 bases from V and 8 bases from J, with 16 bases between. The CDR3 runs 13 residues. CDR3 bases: TGTGCCAGCAGCGCCGAGGGGGTGGATACCCAGTACTTC. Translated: CASSAEGVDTQYF.

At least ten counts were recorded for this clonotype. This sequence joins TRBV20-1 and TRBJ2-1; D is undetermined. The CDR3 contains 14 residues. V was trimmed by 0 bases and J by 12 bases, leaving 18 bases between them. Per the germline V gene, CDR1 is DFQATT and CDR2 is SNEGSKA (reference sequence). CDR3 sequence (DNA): TGCAGTGCTAGAGAAGGTCTACCGGTGCATGGGCAGTTCTTC. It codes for CSAREGLPVHGQFF.

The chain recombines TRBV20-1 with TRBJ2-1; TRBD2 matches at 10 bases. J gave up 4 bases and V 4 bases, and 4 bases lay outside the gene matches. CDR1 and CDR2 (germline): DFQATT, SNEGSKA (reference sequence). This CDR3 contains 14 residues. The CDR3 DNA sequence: TGCAGTGCTACTAGCGGGGGTACGTACAATGAGCAGTTCTTC. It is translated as CSATSGGTYNEQFF.